This is a list of T cell receptor beta chains from one sample in a study of T cell changes during pregnancy in multiple sclerosis. This table comes from immunoSEQ multiplex PCR, and its TCRdb copy is limited to in-frame clones, with some not included. Of approximately 74,000 clones listed, less than 90% are singletons. The source material was peripheral blood, sampled before pregnancy. The source of these receptors is a female donor with multiple sclerosis, enrolled in a pregnancy study. The CDR3 runs from the conserved cysteine through the conserved F or W. Each record gives: V gene, clone size, D gene, J gene, CDR3 protein, CDR3 DNA. The D gene is left open where the match is weak. Size tells how often a clone was seen (once, few, many) or the class of an expanded clone, and some rows leave it out.

>TRBV9|NA|NA|TRBJ2-7
CASSVDTNRYEQYF
TGTGCCAGCAGCGTAGATACCAACCGGTACGAGCAGTACTTC
>TRBV4-1|NA|NA|TRBJ1-1
CASSQEAGEWYTEAFF
TGCGCCAGCAGCCAAGAAGCAGGGGAGTGGTACACTGAAGCTTTCTTT
>TRBV6-1|NA|TRBD1|TRBJ2-5
CASSEWSGTGVVKTQYF
TGTGCCAGCAGTGAATGGTCCGGGACAGGGGTTGTGAAGACCCAGTACTTC
>TRBV10-3|NA|TRBD1|TRBJ1-2
CAISESWQGALNYGYTF
TGTGCCATCAGTGAGTCGTGGCAGGGGGCGCTTAACTATGGCTACACCTTC
>TRBV7-9|NA|NA|TRBJ2-3
CASSPQFTDTQYF
TGTGCCAGCAGCCCCCAATTCACAGATACGCAGTATTTT
>TRBV2|NA|TRBD1|TRBJ2-7
CASMNTRDSKTYEQYF
TGTGCCAGCATGAATACCCGGGACAGCAAAACCTACGAGCAGTACTTC
>TRBV6-5|NA|TRBD1|TRBJ2-7
CASSSPGQTYEQYF
TGTGCCAGCAGTTCCCCGGGACAGACCTACGAGCAGTACTTC
>TRBV7-2|NA|NA|TRBJ1-2
CASSREGLGYGYTF
TGTGCCAGCAGCCGGGAAGGTTTAGGCTATGGCTACACCTTC
>TRBV2|NA|TRBD1|TRBJ1-2
CASSELLGTANYGYTF
TGTGCCAGCAGTGAATTACTGGGGACAGCTAACTATGGCTACACCTTC
>TRBV4-2|NA|TRBD1|TRBJ1-2
CASSHPSRGRGRQGYTF
TGTGCCAGCAGCCATCCTTCTAGGGGCAGGGGGCGGCAGGGCTACACCTTC
>TRBV18|once|TRBD1|TRBJ2-7
CASSPHPGQGFPTYEQYF
TGTGCCAGCTCACCCCACCCGGGACAGGGCTTCCCTACCTACGAGCAGTACTTC
>TRBV7-6|NA|TRBD2|TRBJ2-1
CASSLLAGSYNEQFF
TGTGCCAGCAGCCTACTAGCGGGATCCTACAATGAGCAGTTCTTC
>TRBV6-6|NA|TRBD1|TRBJ1-2
CASSYADREKGGYTF
TGTGCCAGCAGTTACGCGGACAGGGAGAAAGGTGGCTACACCTTC
>TRBV27|NA|NA|TRBJ1-5
CASSLSLNQPQHF
TGTGCCAGCAGTTTATCCTTAAATCAGCCCCAGCATTTT
>TRBV9|NA|NA|TRBJ1-2
CASSAHPSGAEGYTF
TGTGCCAGCAGCGCCCACCCCAGCGGGGCTGAGGGCTACACCTTC
>TRBV5-1|NA|NA|TRBJ2-3
CASSTMGGETTYTQYF
TGCGCCAGCAGCACTATGGGGGGAGAAACCACCTATACGCAGTATTTT
>TRBV10-3|NA|TRBD1|TRBJ2-2
CAISGGQGSAGELFF
TGTGCCATCAGTGGTGGACAGGGCTCCGCCGGGGAGCTGTTTTTT
>TRBV30|NA|NA|TRBJ2-7
CAWSAGGAYEQYF
TGTGCCTGGAGTGCTGGCGGGGCATACGAGCAGTACTTC
>TRBV27|NA|NA|TRBJ1-5
CASSLGALNQPQHF
TGTGCCAGCAGCCTTGGGGCCCTCAATCAGCCCCAGCATTTT
>TRBV7-3|once|TRBD2|TRBJ2-1
CASSTPSGGNNEQFF
TGTGCCAGCAGCACCCCTAGCGGGGGAAACAATGAGCAGTTCTTC
>TRBV9|NA|TRBD2|TRBJ2-3
CASSVGAGITDTQYF
TGTGCCAGCAGCGTAGGAGCGGGGATTACAGATACGCAGTATTTT
>TRBV4-1|NA|TRBD2|TRBJ2-5
CASSPQSSGRETQYF
TGCGCCAGCAGCCCGCAATCTAGCGGGAGGGAGACCCAGTACTTC
>TRBV5-1|NA|NA|TRBJ2-4
CASSLDGFIQYF
TGCGCCAGCAGCTTGGACGGGTTCATTCAGTACTTC
>TRBV6-4|NA|NA|TRBJ2-2
CASSAGGELFF
TGTGCCAGCAGTGCGGGCGGGGAGCTGTTTTTT
>TRBV27|NA|TRBD1|TRBJ2-2
CASSSIGTGPGELFF
TGTGCCAGCAGTTCGATAGGGACAGGGCCCGGGGAGCTGTTTTTT
>TRBV30|NA|NA|TRBJ2-3
CAWSATDTQYF
TGTGCCTGGAGTGCGACAGATACGCAGTATTTT
>TRBV2|once|TRBD2|TRBJ2-3
CASTGPSGATDTQYF
TGTGCCAGCACTGGTCCTAGCGGAGCCACAGATACGCAGTATTTT
>TRBV29-1|NA|TRBD1|TRBJ1-4
CSVTGAEEKLFF
TGCAGCGTAACAGGGGCAGAGGAAAAACTGTTTTTT
>TRBV27|NA|TRBD1|TRBJ1-4
CASSSPGQQEKLFF
TGTGCCAGCAGTTCTCCGGGACAGCAAGAAAAACTGTTTTTT
>TRBV5-6|NA|NA|TRBJ1-2
CASRQYSLLYGYTF
TGTGCCAGCAGGCAATACAGTTTACTCTATGGCTACACCTTC
>TRBV5-1|NA|NA|TRBJ2-1
CASGTAQGGANEQFF
TGCGCCAGCGGCACAGCACAGGGTGGGGCCAATGAGCAGTTCTTC
>TRBV19|NA|NA|TRBJ1-2
CASYQGRRGGYTF
TGTGCCAGTTACCAGGGGAGACGCGGCGGCTACACCTTC
>TRBV19|NA|TRBD1|TRBJ1-2
CASSSRGTGIGYTF
TGTGCCAGTAGTTCGCGCGGGACAGGGATTGGCTACACCTTC
>TRBV5-1|NA|TRBD1|TRBJ1-1
CASSQRQGWTEAFF
TGCGCCAGCAGCCAACGACAGGGGTGGACTGAAGCTTTCTTT
>TRBV6-5|few|NA|TRBJ1-2
CASSYSFEGDVGTF
TGTGCCAGCAGTTACTCGTTTGAGGGGGACGTTGGCACCTTC
>TRBV2|NA|TRBD2|TRBJ2-7
CASRTTRGVYEQYF
TGTGCCAGCAGAACCACACGGGGGGTCTACGAGCAGTACTTC
>TRBV18|NA|TRBD2|TRBJ2-7
CASSPLGGGSRFSYEQYF
TGTGCCAGCTCACCACTGGGAGGCGGGAGCCGATTCTCCTACGAGCAGTACTTC
>TRBV18|NA|TRBD1|TRBJ2-7
CASSRYDTGDSYEQYF
TGTGCCAGCTCACGATACGATACAGGGGACTCCTACGAGCAGTACTTC
>TRBV11-3|once|NA|TRBJ2-6
CASSSHSGANVLTF
TGTGCCAGCAGCTCCCACTCTGGGGCCAACGTCCTGACTTTC
>TRBV4-3|NA|TRBD1|TRBJ2-2
CASSPIALGLRQGARAGELFF
TGCGCCAGCAGCCCTATAGCCCTTGGGTTACGACAGGGGGCGCGGGCCGGGGAGCTGTTTTTT
>TRBV5-1|NA|TRBD2|TRBJ2-3
CASSLVGLAGVQGTDTQYF
TGCGCCAGCAGCTTGGTCGGTCTAGCGGGAGTTCAGGGCACAGATACGCAGTATTTT
>TRBV10-3|NA|NA|TRBJ1-1
CAIQWGGPRTEAFF
TGTGCCATCCAGTGGGGGGGGCCGAGGACTGAAGCTTTCTTT
>TRBV5-1|NA|TRBD2|TRBJ2-1
CASSLLTSGRALTRNEQFF
TGCGCCAGCAGCTTGCTCACTAGCGGGAGGGCCTTAACTCGCAATGAGCAGTTCTTC
>TRBV19|NA|NA|TRBJ1-2
CASGPGLTNGYTF
TGTGCCAGCGGGCCGGGACTTACCAATGGCTACACCTTC
>TRBV7-2|NA|NA|TRBJ2-3
CASSLSSGWGRDTQYF
TGTGCCAGCAGCTTAAGTAGCGGGTGGGGGCGGGATACGCAGTATTTT
>TRBV29-1|few|TRBD2|TRBJ2-1
CSVEGLAGNEQFF
TGCAGCGTTGAGGGACTAGCGGGTAATGAGCAGTTCTTC